Sequencing of this TCR beta chain was carried out in a study of blood T cell repertoires in COVID-19. Study-wide context: T cells, B-cell-depleted T cells, or PBMCs provided the cDNA or gDNA that served as material.

Germline V gene lookup returns CDR1 LGHNA and CDR2 YSLEER. The CDR3 has 17 residues. J was trimmed by 4 bases and V by 5 bases; bases with no gene match: 14. Libraries were prepared by immunoSEQ multiplex PCR; TCRdb keeps only in-frame clonotypes and omits some of them. The sample contains 300,000 or so clones, roughly 90% of which appear only once. The chain couples TRBV4-3 to TRBJ2-1; TRBD2 agrees at 7 bases. This clonotype was obtained from a man aged 55 to 69 who had recovered from COVID-19. Sequenced: PBMCs or T cells enriched from blood (not recorded which). The CDR3 DNA sequence: TGCGCCAGCAGCACCCAAGGAGCTAGCGGAGGATACAATGAGCAGTTCTTC. This translates into CASSTQGASGGYNEQFF.